The clone carrying this T cell receptor (beta chain) has only one observation. The antigen is undetermined. The data are from a study of vaccination effects on CD4 cells after COVID-19. Before sequencing took place, the ViraFEST assay used viral peptide pools to expand antigen-specific CD4+ T cells. Culturing for 10 to 11 days preceded CD4+ T cell isolation. Supplemented with roughly 9 IU/ml IL-2 and 10 ug/ml peptides, around 2 million PBMC per well were kept in culture. Half of the medium was exchanged for IL-2 medium on both days 3 and 7. Study-wide points: Marked clonal contraction was seen in infection- and vaccine-induced clones late after vaccination.

Here immunoSEQ multiplex PCR was the method, and the copy in TCRdb shows in-frame clones only, minus some. The data contain 50,000 to 65,000 clones, roughly 80% of them seen just once; the ten biggest clones take up around 2.4%. Trimming took off 1 base at V and 3 bases at J, with 6 bases between the two ends. The V gene's germline CDR1 is SGHVS and CDR2 FQNEAQ. The CDR3 is 13 residues long. The rearrangement joins TRBV7-8 to TRBJ2-5; D unresolved. The input for sequencing was CD4+ T cells from PBMCs cultured with HCoV-229E spike peptides, taken before COVID-19 vaccination. The receptor comes from a human donor who received a COVID-19 vaccine. The CDR3 reads CASSLVQKETQYF. The CDR3 DNA follows: TGTGCCAGCAGCTTAGTCCAGAAAGAGACCCAGTACTTC.